Below, 32 T cell receptor beta chains from the same sample are listed, as sequenced in a study of blood T cell repertoires in COVID-19. Assay: immunoSEQ multiplex PCR; the TCRdb copy retains only in-frame clones and omits some. This table holds approximately 94,000 clones, around 84% found once. The sample consisted of peripheral blood. These TCRs come from a man in his sixties with acute or convalescent COVID-19.

This clone came up a few times. This chain connects TRBV6-2 or TRBV6-3 to TRBJ1-5; TRBD1 might be the D (6 bases). CDR1 is MNHEY, CDR2 SVGEGT, per germline. V lost 4 bases and J lost 5, with 12 bases in between. CDR3 length: 14 amino acids. The CDR3 region has the DNA TGTGCCAGCAGTTGGGGGCAATTATATCAGCCCCAGCATTTT. Translation: CASSWGQLYQPQHF.

This chain joins TRBV18 and TRBJ2-3; a possible D gene is TRBD1 (8 bases). CDR3 length: 14 residues. CDR1 and CDR2 (germline): KGHSH, LQKENI. Trimming pared 3 bases from V and 6 bases from J, leaving 13 bases between. The chain's CDR3 is CASSPDRGGDTQYF. In DNA, the CDR3 is TGTGCCAGCTCACCCGACAGGGGAGGGGATACGCAGTATTTT.

This clone was detected a few times. This chain connects TRBV3-1 (or the pseudogene TRBV3-2) to TRBJ2-3, with 12 bases lining up with TRBD2. V was pared by 7 bases and J by 2 bases, with 4 bases of the junction left unmatched. CDR3 size: 15 residues. Germline CDR1 and CDR2: LGHDT and YNNKEL (reference sequence). In DNA form, the CDR3 reads TGTGCCAGCACCGGACTAGCGGGATCCACAGATACGCAGTATTTT. Protein product: CASTGLAGSTDTQYF.

The chain carries TRBV30 and TRBJ1-5; a possible D gene is TRBD1 (5 bases). Germline V lookup: CDR1 GTSNPN, CDR2 SVGIG (reference sequence). V gave up 0 bases and J gave up 6 bases, with 12 bases separating them. The CDR3 length is 14 residues. In DNA form, the CDR3 reads TGTGCCTGGAGTGTTTCAGGGAACCGTCAGCCCCAGCATTTT. Translation: CAWSVSGNRQPQHF.

The chain links TRBV27 to TRBJ1-1, with TRBD1 identical over 7 bases. CDR1 is MNHEY and CDR2 is SMNVEV in the germline V gene (reference sequence). This CDR3 has 13 amino acids. After removal of 4 bases from V and 10 bases from J, the junction contained 9 bases not matched to a gene. CDR3 residues: CASSSRDSGRAFF. CDR3 DNA sequence: TGTGCCAGCAGTTCCCGGGACAGCGGTCGAGCTTTCTTT.

The chain couples TRBV28 to TRBJ2-5, with D unresolved. Deletions cut 3 bases from V and 5 bases from J, with 4 bases between. In germline, CDR1 is MDHEN, CDR2 SYDVKM. This CDR3 has 11 residues. CDR3 DNA: TGTGCCAGCAGTTTGGAGGAGACCCAGTACTTC. Protein: CASSLEETQYF.

CDR3 sequence (DNA): TGTGCCGGTGGCTCGTGGAGGCACACAGATACGCAGTATTTT. Amino acid sequence: CAGGSWRHTDTQYF. V gene TRBV19 combines with J gene TRBJ2-3; D might be TRBD2 (5 bases). Germline CDR1 LNHDA, CDR2 SQIVND (reference sequence). Trimming removed 11 bases from V and 2 bases from J, with 17 bases in between. This CDR3 comprises 14 residues.

The chain combines TRBV19 with TRBJ1-2; the match to TRBD1 covers 12 bases. J lost 2 bases, V lost 4 bases, and 8 bases had no gene match. Per the germline V gene, CDR1 is LNHDA and CDR2 is SQIVND (reference sequence). The length of the CDR3 is 17 residues. The CDR3 bases are TGTGCCAGTAGTAAAATCCCGGGACAGGGGGCAAACTATGGCTACACCTTC. Translation: CASSKIPGQGANYGYTF. The full variable domain, with the rest looked up from reference TRBV19 and TRBJ1-2, is DGGITQSPKYLFRKEGQNVTLSCEQNLNHDAMYWYRQDPGQGLRLIYYSQIVNDFQKGDIAEGYSVSREKKESFPLTVTSAQKNPTAFYLCASSKIPGQGANYGYTFGSGTRLTVV.

V is TRBV5-1 and J is TRBJ2-2; tentative D call: TRBD1 (6 bases). V was shortened by 0 bases and J by 1 base, with 10 bases between the two germline ends. The CDR3 has 16 amino acids. In germline, CDR1 is SGHRS, CDR2 YFSETQ. CDR3 amino acids: CASSLAGTLNTGELFF. The CDR3 bases are TGCGCCAGCAGCTTGGCCGGGACACTGAACACCGGGGAGCTGTTTTTT.

V and J are TRBV6-6 and TRBJ2-1, with a tentative D call TRBD1 (6 bases). The CDR3 spans 14 residues. Germline V gene sequence: CDR1 MNHNY, CDR2 SVGAGI (reference sequence). Trimming stripped 2 bases from V and 9 bases from J, with 14 bases between. CDR3 sequence reads: CASSYLNADSEQFF. The DNA for the CDR3 is TGTGCCAGCAGTTACCTGAACGCGGACAGTGAGCAGTTCTTC.

The chain couples TRBV28 to TRBJ1-3; D is unclear. The CDR3 is 12 residues long. The V gene's germline CDR1 is MDHEN and CDR2 SYDVKM. Trimming shortened V by 5 bases and J by 2 bases, and 4 bases separated the two germline ends. Here the CDR3 reads CASSETGNTIYF. The CDR3 nucleotides read TGTGCCAGCAGTGAGACTGGAAACACCATATATTTT.

The chain is built from TRBV7-2 and TRBJ1-1; 12 nucleotides match TRBD1. The length of the CDR3 is 14 residues. The germline V gene has CDR1 SGHTA and CDR2 FQGNSA. With 3 bases clipped from V and 8 bases from J, the junction kept 4 bases outside the gene matches. CDR3 sequence: CASSLGQGAQEAFF. The CDR3 coding sequence is TGTGCCAGCAGCTTGGGACAGGGGGCCCAGGAAGCTTTCTTT. Full variable domain (remainder filled in from reference TRBV7-2 and TRBJ1-1): GAGVSQSPSNKVTEKGKDVELRCDPISGHTALYWYRQSLGQGLEFLIYFQGNSAPDKSGLPSDRFSAERTGGSVSTLTIQRTQQEDSAVYLCASSLGQGAQEAFFGQGTRLTVV.

This chain links TRBV5-6 with TRBJ1-2; 8 nucleotides align to TRBD1. The V and J ends lost 3 bases and 8 bases, in that order; junction bases with no gene match: 9. Germline lookup yields CDR1 SGHDT and CDR2 YYEEEE. This CDR3 has 14 amino acids. CDR3 amino acids: CASSSSQGAWGYTF. The CDR3 DNA follows: TGTGCCAGCAGCTCATCCCAGGGGGCTTGGGGCTACACCTTC.

The chain couples TRBV28 to TRBJ1-2; D is unclear. V lost 6 bases and J lost 8, with 13 bases in between. Germline assignment: CDR1 MDHEN and CDR2 SYDVKM. There are 12 residues in the CDR3. CDR3 DNA: TGTGCCAGCAGGCTCGAGCTGGGCGGCTACACCTTC. It encodes CASRLELGGYTF.

The gene calls are TRBV7-2 and TRBJ1-6; 7 positions agree with TRBD1. V lost 1 base to trimming and J lost 6 bases; unmatched junction nucleotides: 3. Germline CDR1 is SGHTA and CDR2 is FQGNSA. This CDR3 spans 15 amino acids. The CDR3, as DNA: TGTGCCAGCAGCTTAGTTGGGGACAGTAATTCACCCCTCCACTTT. It specifies CASSLVGDSNSPLHF.

The chain uses TRBV7-7 and TRBJ2-3; D is possibly TRBD2 (5 bases). Trimming shortened V by 5 bases and J by 2 bases, and 17 bases separated the two germline ends. The CDR3 contains 16 residues. Germline values: CDR1 SSHAT, CDR2 FNYEAQ (reference sequence). For the CDR3, the DNA is TGTGCCAGCAGCCCCGGGGTGACCCTAACCACAGATACGCAGTATTTT. Translation gives CASSPGVTLTTDTQYF.

This chain links TRBV5-6 with TRBJ2-2; the match to TRBD1 covers 11 bases. Germline V CDR1 and CDR2: SGHDT, YYEEEE. Trimming at V came to 2 bases and at J to 5 bases, leaving 5 bases not matched to a gene. This CDR3 spans 16 amino acids. The CDR3 loop is CASSFRGTGGTGELFF. The CDR3 bases are TGTGCCAGCAGCTTCCGCGGGACAGGGGGGACCGGGGAGCTGTTTTTT. Supplemented by reference TRBV5-6 and TRBJ2-2, the full variable domain reads DAGVTQSPTHLIKTRGQQVTLRCSPKSGHDTVSWYQQALGQGPQFIFQYYEEEERQRGNFPDRFSGHQFPNYSSELNVNALLLGDSALYLCASSFRGTGGTGELFFGEGSRLTVL.

The rearrangement links TRBV5-1 to TRBJ2-3; 7 nucleotides agree with TRBD1. From germline, CDR1 is SGHRS and CDR2 YFSETQ. After removal of 4 bases from V and 0 bases from J, the junction contained 2 bases not matched to a gene. The CDR3 runs to 14 residues. The CDR3 nucleotides read TGCGCCAGCAGCCAGGGGGATAGCACAGATACGCAGTATTTT. The encoded protein is CASSQGDSTDTQYF.

V is TRBV28 and J is TRBJ1-5, with 9 bases fitting TRBD1. V was clipped by 7 bases and J by 0 bases; unmatched bases: 7. CDR3 length: 16 amino acids. Germline-derived CDR1 and CDR2 are MDHEN and SYDVKM. The CDR3 DNA reads as TGTGCCAGCAATAAAGGGACAGGGACTAGCAATCAGCCCCAGCATTTT. Translated: CASNKGTGTSNQPQHF.

V gene TRBV18 combines with J gene TRBJ1-1; D is perhaps TRBD1 (6 bases). Deletions cut 3 bases from V and 1 base from J, with 15 bases between. The CDR3 is 16 amino acids. Germline assignment: CDR1 KGHSH and CDR2 LQKENI. The CDR3 nucleotides read TGTGCCAGCTCACCCACGGCAATGACAGGGAACACTGAAGCTTTCTTT. It yields the protein CASSPTAMTGNTEAFF. Full variable domain (missing parts from reference TRBV18 and TRBJ1-1): NAGVMQNPRHLVRRRGQEARLRCSPMKGHSHVYWYRQLPEEGLKFMVYLQKENIIDESGMPKERFSAEFPKEGPSILRIQQVVRGDSAAYFCASSPTAMTGNTEAFFGQGTRLTVV.

J is TRBJ2-5 and V is TRBV14; D not certain. V was trimmed by 4 bases and J by 9 bases, leaving 15 bases between them. CDR3 length: 13 amino acids. In germline, CDR1 is SGHDN, CDR2 FVKESK. The DNA of the CDR3 is TGTGCCAGCAGCCTCAAGTCTTCCGCGGCCCAGTACTTC. Translation: CASSLKSSAAQYF. Drawing the rest from reference TRBV14 and TRBJ2-5, the complete variable domain is EAGVTQFPSHSVIEKGQTVTLRCDPISGHDNLYWYRRVMGKEIKFLLHFVKESKQDESGMPNNRFLAERTGGTYSTLKVQPAELEDSGVYFCASSLKSSAAQYFGPGTRLLVL.

The V call is TRBV29-1, the J call TRBJ2-5, with D possibly TRBD1 on 6 matching bases. The length of the CDR3 is 12 residues. Germline loops: CDR1 SQVTM, CDR2 ANQGSEA. Deletions cut 6 bases from V and 3 bases from J, with 11 bases between. CDR3 in DNA: TGCAGCGTACGCAACAGGGAAGAGACCCAGTACTTC. It specifies CSVRNREETQYF.

The genes are TRBV29-1 and TRBJ1-2; 7 bases agree with TRBD1. V was clipped by 4 bases and J by 8 bases; unmatched bases: 10. The CDR3 is made up of 13 amino acids. Germline CDR1 reads SQVTM; CDR2 reads ANQGSEA. CDR3 residues: CSVVRGRGGGYTF. Written as DNA, the CDR3 is TGCAGCGTTGTTCGGGGACGAGGGGGCGGCTACACCTTC.

DNA for the CDR3: TGTGCCAGCAGCCTTGGGCCAGGTCCCTCCTACGAGCAGTACTTC. Translation: CASSLGPGPSYEQYF. The chain links TRBV7-3 to TRBJ2-7; no clear D. The ends were cut back, 5 bases at V and 0 bases at J, with 14 bases in the middle. There are 15 residues in the CDR3. The germline gives CDR1 SGHTA, CDR2 FQGTGA. The full variable domain, with the rest looked up from reference TRBV7-3 and TRBJ2-7, is GAGVSQTPSNKVTEKGKYVELRCDPISGHTALYWYRQSLGQGPEFLIYFQGTGAADDSGLPNDRFFAVRPEGSVSTLKIQRTERGDSAVYLCASSLGPGPSYEQYFGPGTRLTVT.

This chain uses TRBV20-1 with TRBJ1-1; D is uncertain. With 3 bases removed from V and 1 base from J, the gap between germline ends came to 6 bases. Germline values: CDR1 DFQATT, CDR2 SNEGSKA (reference sequence). This CDR3 region has 12 residues. The CDR3 sequence: CSASSGNTEAFF. CDR3 nucleotides: TGCAGTGCTAGTTCAGGGAACACTGAAGCTTTCTTT.

The V gene is TRBV2, the J gene TRBJ1-1, with a weak D call TRBD1 (6 bases). CDR3 length equals 11 residues. Deletions cut 6 bases from V and 10 bases from J, with 12 bases between. Germline-derived CDR1 and CDR2 are SNHLY and FYNNEI. CDR3 sequence: CASSGGGLAFF. CDR3 nucleotides: TGTGCCAGCAGCGGGGGGGGCCTAGCTTTCTTT.

The gene calls are TRBV4-1 and TRBJ1-2; D remains ambiguous. Germline V CDR1 and CDR2: MGHRA, YSYEKL. V shed 4 bases and J shed 3 bases, with 12 bases lying between them. The CDR3 length is 14 residues. The CDR3 loop is CASSRGLGDYGYTF. Here the CDR3 DNA reads TGCGCCAGCAGCCGCGGGCTTGGGGACTATGGCTACACCTTC.

The chain employs TRBV19 and TRBJ2-2; D is unresolved. The CDR3 has 15 residues. Germline CDR1 is LNHDA and CDR2 is SQIVND (reference sequence). With 3 bases removed from V and 0 bases from J, the gap between germline ends came to 8 bases. The DNA of the CDR3 is TGTGCCAGTAGTATTCGGCTAGCGAACACCGGGGAGCTGTTTTTT. Protein product: CASSIRLANTGELFF.

In DNA form, the CDR3 reads TGCGCCAGCAGCCAAGATAGGGCAGGGGTAGGATCTGGGGCCAACGTCCTGACTTTC. It encodes CASSQDRAGVGSGANVLTF. The chain has TRBV4-1 and TRBJ2-6; perhaps TRBD1 as D (6 bases). The germline V and J ends were trimmed by 0 bases and 1 base, with 16 bases remaining between them. Germline assignment: CDR1 MGHRA and CDR2 YSYEKL. The CDR3 contains 19 residues.

The chain has TRBV6-5 and TRBJ1-1; possibly TRBD1 for D (6 bases). This CDR3 region has 13 residues. The V gene lost 8 bases and the J gene lost 4 bases, with 14 bases spanning the gap. Germline V gives CDR1 MNHEY, CDR2 SVGAGI. The CDR3 here is CASWGLRGTEAFF. The CDR3 DNA reads as TGTGCCAGCTGGGGGCTTCGGGGCACTGAAGCTTTCTTT.

This chain connects TRBV4-3 to TRBJ1-2; D may be TRBD1 (6 bases). The CDR3 is made up of 14 amino acids. Trimming took off 0 bases at V and 5 bases at J, with 10 bases between the two ends. In germline, CDR1 is LGHNA, CDR2 YSLEER. The CDR3, as DNA: TGCGCCAGCAGCCAAGAGACAGGCCTGTATGGCTACACCTTC. Encoded protein: CASSQETGLYGYTF.

The genes are TRBV6-2 or TRBV6-3 and TRBJ1-2, with no clear D. The CDR3 spans 16 residues. Germline CDR1 and CDR2: MNHEY and SVGEGT. The V end lost 5 bases, the J end lost 1 base, and 17 bases lay between the germline ends. The CDR3 loop reads CASSPFGGNLNYGYTF. In DNA form, the CDR3 reads TGTGCCAGCAGTCCGTTCGGCGGCAACCTTAACTATGGCTACACCTTC.